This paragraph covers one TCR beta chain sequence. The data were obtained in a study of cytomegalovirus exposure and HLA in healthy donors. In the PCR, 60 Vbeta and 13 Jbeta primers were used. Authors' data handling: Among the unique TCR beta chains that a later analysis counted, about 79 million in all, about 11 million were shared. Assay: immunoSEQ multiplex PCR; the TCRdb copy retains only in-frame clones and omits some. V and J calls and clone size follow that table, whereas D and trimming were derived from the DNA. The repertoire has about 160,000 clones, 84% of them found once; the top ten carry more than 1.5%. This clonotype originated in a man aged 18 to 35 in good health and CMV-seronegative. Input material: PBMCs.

CDR3 nucleotide sequence: TGTGCCAGCACCCAAGGGGCCTTCACAGATACGCAGTATTTT. Translation: CASTQGAFTDTQYF. The chain joins TRBV5-8 to TRBJ2-3, with D perhaps TRBD1 (5 bases). The CDR3 contains 14 residues. Trimming cost V 6 bases and J 2 bases, with 13 bases left between them. Germline assignment: CDR1 SGHTS and CDR2 YDEGEE.